Following are 28 T cell receptor beta chains from one sample sequenced in a study of CD8 T cells in ankylosing spondylitis. Their recognized antigens are unknown. The study's findings and limits: What seemed typical of ankylosing spondylitis blood was a TCR beta motif built from 8 or 9 highly homologous variants.

In TCRdb, the 5' RACE reads were re-called with MiXCR into one record per CDR3 protein. The repertoire holds about 500,000 distinct CDR3 sequences, with about 13% as singletons. The sequenced material came from blood, either unsorted or a sorted T cell fraction (not recorded which). The source of these receptors is a male donor with ankylosing spondylitis.

This clonotype was recorded a few times. The V gene is TRBV9, the J gene TRBJ2-7, with TRBD1 matching over 8 bases. J lost 10 bases, V lost 0 bases, and 3 bases had no gene match. Germline loops: CDR1 SGDLS, CDR2 YYNGEE. The CDR3 is 12 residues long. The CDR3 region is CASSVGQGAQYF. The CDR3 coding sequence is TGTGCCAGCAGCGTAGGGCAGGGGGCCCAGTACTTC.

In this sample, this clonotype turned up a few times. The chain recombines TRBV20-1 with TRBJ1-1; a weak D match, TRBD1 (6 bases). V lost 1 base and J lost 4, with 13 bases in between. This CDR3 region has 14 residues. Germline lookup yields CDR1 DFQATT and CDR2 SNEGSKA (reference sequence). The DNA of the CDR3 is TGCAGTGCTAGAGGAACAGGGTTCGGCACTGAAGCTTTCTTT. The encoded protein is CSARGTGFGTEAFF.

This chain links TRBV20-1 with TRBJ1-5; TRBD1 matches 9 bases. Germline V gene lookup returns CDR1 DFQATT and CDR2 SNEGSKA (reference sequence). The CDR3 consists of 13 residues. V was clipped by 2 bases and J by 7 bases; unmatched bases: 3. The CDR3 DNA sequence: TGCAGTGCTAGAAGGGGACAGGGCCAGCCCCAGCATTTT. It specifies CSARRGQGQPQHF.

This clonotype appeared a few times. This chain uses TRBV5-1 with TRBJ2-1; 12 positions match TRBD2. Germline V CDR1 and CDR2: SGHRS, YFSETQ. The junction had 11 bases not matched to a gene; V was cut back by 4 bases and J by 9 bases. The CDR3 totals 16 residues. CDR3 bases: TGCGCCAGCAGCGGCACTAGCGGGAGGAATCTGGGTGAGCAGTTCTTC. Amino acid sequence: CASSGTSGRNLGEQFF.

The rearrangement joins TRBV6-5 to TRBJ1-1; D perhaps matches TRBD1 (5 bases). Germline assignment: CDR1 MNHEY and CDR2 SVGAGI. CDR3 length: 14 amino acids. V lost 2 bases to trimming and J lost 4 bases, with 11 bases between them. The DNA of the CDR3 is TGTGCCAGCAGTTACGGGGGAACGGGCACTGAAGCTTTCTTT. Translating it yields CASSYGGTGTEAFF.

This clonotype appeared many times. The rearrangement links TRBV20-1 to TRBJ1-4, with TRBD1 matching over 12 bases. Germline CDR1 reads DFQATT; CDR2 reads SNEGSKA (reference sequence). CDR3 length equals 19 residues. Trimming at V came to 0 bases and at J to 1 base, leaving 9 bases not matched to a gene. CDR3 amino acids: CSARDLGDRGRGTNEKLFF. The CDR3 nucleotides are TGCAGTGCTAGAGATCTTGGGGACAGGGGGCGCGGAACTAATGAAAAACTGTTTTTT.

This clonotype was counted between two and nine times. The chain has TRBV4-2 and TRBJ1-1, with 9 bases identical to TRBD1. J was trimmed by 10 bases and V by 4 bases; bases with no gene match: 7. This CDR3 has 13 amino acids. Germline V CDR1 and CDR2: LGHNA, YNFKEQ. The CDR3 loop is CASSLDRDRVAFF. CDR3 in DNA: TGTGCCAGCAGCCTAGACCGGGACAGGGTAGCTTTCTTT.

The chain has TRBV24-1 and TRBJ2-7, with 9 bases fitting TRBD1. V lost 5 bases to trimming and J lost 5 bases; unmatched junction nucleotides: 3. The CDR3 totals 13 residues. Germline CDR1 KGHDR, CDR2 SFDVKD. CDR3 loop: CATSVTGGNEQYF. The CDR3 region has the DNA TGTGCCACCAGTGTGACAGGGGGGAACGAGCAGTACTTC.

This clonotype occurred a few times. The rearrangement links TRBV5-1 to TRBJ2-1; D might be TRBD1 or TRBD2, each matching 5 bases. The CDR3 contains 16 residues. CDR1 is SGHRS, CDR2 YFSETQ, per germline. V lost 7 bases to trimming and J lost 7 bases, with 24 bases between them. CDR3 amino acids: CASRLGFWDALNEQFF. The CDR3, as DNA: TGCGCCAGCCGTTTGGGGTTCTGGGACGCCCTAAATGAGCAGTTCTTC. The complete variable domain, with remaining parts taken from reference TRBV5-1 and TRBJ2-1, reads KAGVTQTPRYLIKTRGQQVTLSCSPISGHRSVSWYQQTPGQGLQFLFEYFSETQRNKGNFPGRFSGRQFSNSRSEMNVSTLELGDSALYLCASRLGFWDALNEQFFGPGTRLTVL.

There are a few counts of this clonotype. The V gene is TRBV2, the J gene TRBJ2-7; perhaps TRBD2 as D (6 bases). Germline values: CDR1 SNHLY, CDR2 FYNNEI. V dropped 6 bases and J dropped 0 bases, with 12 bases sitting between them. The length of the CDR3 is 14 residues. The DNA for the CDR3 is TGTGCCAGCAGAGCGGGTGCCGACTCCTACGAGCAGTACTTC. Amino acids: CASRAGADSYEQYF.

V and J are TRBV7-8 and TRBJ1-2; no clear D gene. With 11 bases removed from V and 4 bases from J, the gap between germline ends came to 17 bases. The CDR3 loop spans 13 amino acids. Germline CDR1 and CDR2: SGHVS and FQNEAQ. CDR3 coding DNA: TGTGCCGTAGACCCCGACAACCTCTATGGCTACACCTTC. Amino acids: CAVDPDNLYGYTF.

The CDR3 DNA sequence: TGCGCCAGCAGCGTTTCATCGGGTCTCGATCAGCCCCAGCATTTT. Translating gives CASSVSSGLDQPQHF. The chain joins TRBV5-1 to TRBJ1-5; unclear D gene. The CDR3 runs 15 residues. Trimming stripped 4 bases from V and 5 bases from J, with 16 bases between. Germline assignment: CDR1 SGHRS and CDR2 YFSETQ.

This clonotype was detected a few times. The chain has TRBV6-6 and TRBJ1-1; D not resolved. Germline values: CDR1 MNHNY, CDR2 SVGAGI (reference sequence). The CDR3 loop spans 13 amino acids. V shed 5 bases and J shed 2 bases, with 9 bases lying between them. CDR3 DNA sequence: TGTGCCAGCAGTCTGATGGCTAACACTGAAGCTTTCTTT. Its protein is CASSLMANTEAFF.

This clonotype came up a few times. The CDR3 coding sequence is TGTGCCAGCAGCCACCAAGGGGGCTCAGTGGGGGGAGGGCCCTACAATGAGCAGTTCTTC. As protein: CASSHQGGSVGGGPYNEQFF. The chain recombines TRBV3-1 with TRBJ2-1; D tentatively fits TRBD1 or TRBD2 (7 bases each). Per germline, CDR1 LGHDT and CDR2 YNNKEL (reference sequence). CDR3 length: 20 amino acids. V lost 3 bases and J 2 bases, leaving 26 bases between the germline ends.

In this sample, this clonotype turned up a few times. The chain carries TRBV10-3 and TRBJ2-1; tentative D call: TRBD2 (5 bases). V was pared by 0 bases and J by 0 bases, with 9 bases between. This CDR3 region has 16 residues. Per germline, CDR1 ENHRY and CDR2 SYGVKD. This chain's CDR3 is CAISESTGGSYNEQFF. The CDR3 DNA reads TGTGCCATCAGTGAGTCGACCGGAGGCTCCTACAATGAGCAGTTCTTC.

This clonotype was detected many times. The chain links TRBV27 to TRBJ2-2; a weak D match, TRBD1 (6 bases). V was trimmed by 6 bases and J by 2 bases, leaving 22 bases between them. Germline CDR1 is MNHEY and CDR2 is SMNVEV (reference sequence). The CDR3 is made up of 18 amino acids. The CDR3: CASSRLSTGTPNTGELFF. DNA of the CDR3: TGTGCCAGCAGCCGCCTCTCTACCGGGACACCAAACACCGGGGAGCTGTTTTTT.

This clonotype was counted only a few times. V gene TRBV20-1 combines with J gene TRBJ1-5, with D tentatively TRBD1 (5 bases). Germline V gene sequence: CDR1 DFQATT, CDR2 SNEGSKA (reference sequence). The CDR3 length is 14 residues. The V and J ends lost 2 bases and 0 bases respectively, with 8 bases between them. The CDR3 DNA sequence: TGCAGTGCTAGACACAGGAATAGCAATCAGCCCCAGCATTTT. Translation gives CSARHRNSNQPQHF.

This clonotype was seen a few times. V is TRBV28 and J is TRBJ2-5; TRBD1 aligns across 7 bases. Looked up from germline, CDR1 is MDHEN and CDR2 is SYDVKM. The CDR3 covers 13 residues. V was pared by 8 bases and J by 5 bases, with 8 bases of the junction left unmatched. This chain's CDR3 is CASEMTGMETQYF. CDR3 DNA: TGTGCCAGCGAGATGACAGGGATGGAGACCCAGTACTTC.

V usage is TRBV18 and J usage is TRBJ2-7, with D possibly TRBD1 on 5 matching bases. Germline lookup yields CDR1 KGHSH and CDR2 LQKENI. The CDR3 runs 12 residues. V was cut by 4 bases and J by 7 bases, with 11 bases left in between. CDR3 nucleotides: TGTGCCAGCTCACAAGGGGCCGAGGAGCAGTACGTC. Protein product: CASSQGAEEQYV.

The chain links TRBV3-1 to TRBJ1-1, with a weak D call TRBD1 (5 bases). The CDR3 length is 13 residues. The V and J ends lost 3 bases and 6 bases respectively, with 11 bases between them. Germline CDR1 reads LGHDT; CDR2 reads YNNKEL (reference sequence). The CDR3 DNA sequence: TGTGCCAGCAGCCAGACAGTTTTCTCTGAAGCTTTCTTT. Protein: CASSQTVFSEAFF.

The V call is TRBV3-1, the J call TRBJ2-1, with 8 bases aligning to TRBD2. The CDR3 runs to 17 residues. Germline V CDR1 and CDR2: LGHDT, YNNKEL (reference sequence). V lost 0 bases and J lost 7; bases outside the gene matches: 11. CDR3 nucleotide sequence: TGTGCCAGCAGCCAAGATAGTGGCGGGAGGAGTACTAATGAGCAGTTCTTC. It specifies CASSQDSGGRSTNEQFF.

The gene calls are TRBV14 and TRBJ1-3; D unresolved. The V gene lost 0 bases and the J gene lost 4 bases, with 10 bases spanning the gap. There are 15 residues in the CDR3. Germline lookup yields CDR1 SGHDN and CDR2 FVKESK. The CDR3 sequence is CASSQDWAAGNTIYF. Written as DNA, the CDR3 is TGTGCCAGCAGCCAAGACTGGGCAGCCGGAAACACCATATATTTT.

In this sample, this clonotype turned up a few times. V and J are TRBV5-1 and TRBJ2-3, with TRBD2 matching 7 bases. The germline V gene encodes CDR1 SGHRS and CDR2 YFSETQ. This CDR3 comprises 17 residues. Trimming cost V 3 bases and J 0 bases; bases outside gene matches: 10. CDR3 sequence: CASSSEVAGPSTDTQYF. In DNA form, the CDR3 reads TGCGCCAGCAGCTCGGAAGTAGCGGGCCCCAGCACAGATACGCAGTATTTT.

This clonotype was observed a handful of times. The chain combines TRBV30 with TRBJ2-1; TRBD2 aligns across 7 bases. The CDR3 runs to 14 residues. The V gene's germline CDR1 is GTSNPN and CDR2 SVGIG (reference sequence). J was trimmed by 2 bases and V by 2 bases; bases with no gene match: 3. CDR3 protein: CAWSLTSPYNEQFF. CDR3 nucleotides: TGTGCCTGGAGTCTGACTAGCCCCTACAATGAGCAGTTCTTC.

This clonotype came up a few times. V and J are TRBV6-2 or TRBV6-3 and TRBJ2-1; possibly TRBD2 for D (6 bases). Trimming pared 6 bases from V and 3 bases from J, leaving 15 bases between. Germline CDR1 and CDR2: MNHEY and SVGEGT. The CDR3 extends over 15 amino acids. CDR3 sequence (DNA): TGTGCCAGCAGCCTCACGGGAGAAGGCTACAATGAGCAGTTCTTC. It yields the protein CASSLTGEGYNEQFF.

This clonotype was counted ten times or more. The chain has TRBV20-1 and TRBJ2-1; D ambiguous. CDR3 length: 15 amino acids. With 0 bases removed from V and 4 bases from J, the gap between germline ends came to 13 bases. Germline assignment: CDR1 DFQATT and CDR2 SNEGSKA (reference sequence). The CDR3 sequence: CSARDPTTDYNEQFF. The CDR3 DNA is TGCAGTGCTAGAGATCCTACGACGGATTACAATGAGCAGTTCTTC.

A few counts support this clonotype. V gene TRBV20-1 combines with J gene TRBJ2-1, with 9 bases lining up with TRBD2. The germline CDR1 and CDR2 sequences are DFQATT and SNEGSKA (reference sequence). Trimming cost V 8 bases and J 2 bases; bases outside gene matches: 10. There are 15 residues in the CDR3. The DNA of the CDR3 is TGCAGTCCCAGAAGGGCGGGGGGGGCCTACAATGAGCAGTTCTTC. Its protein product is CSPRRAGGAYNEQFF.

This clonotype was detected many times. This chain connects TRBV18 to TRBJ2-7; D unresolved. Trimming left V 8 bases short and J 2 bases short, with 16 bases between. The CDR3 is 14 amino acids. Germline CDR1 reads KGHSH; CDR2 reads LQKENI. The CDR3 protein is CASSPPGLPYEQYF. CDR3 nucleotides: TGTGCCAGCAGCCCCCCTGGGCTCCCCTACGAGCAGTACTTC. Full variable domain (remainder filled in from reference TRBV18 and TRBJ2-7): NAGVMQNPRHLVRRRGQEARLRCSPMKGHSHVYWYRQLPEEGLKFMVYLQKENIIDESGMPKERFSAEFPKEGPSILRIQQVVRGDSAAYFCASSPPGLPYEQYFGPGTRLTVT.